This T cell receptor (beta chain) is from a study of blood T cells in healthy people across ages. In the study overall: Capture via template switching afforded approximately one barcoded beta molecule per two T cells.

Germline V gene sequence: CDR1 SGHTA, CDR2 FQGNSA. Trimming left V 2 bases short and J 2 bases short, with 13 bases between. The CDR3 consists of 15 residues. The second PCR ran roughly 7 to 12 cycles with a sample-barcoded 5' primer and J-beta primers. Each cDNA molecule carried a tag from a template-switch adaptor that contained 12 random nucleotides. TCRdb re-analysed the 5' RACE reads in MiXCR, keeping a single row per CDR3 protein. The sample contains fewer than 800,000 distinct CDR3 sequences, 49% of which appear only once. Investigators took roughly 9.5 milliliters of peripheral blood from every donor. PBMCs were isolated at a quantity of at least 6 million per sample.

Sequencing was performed on blood. The chain carries TRBV7-2 and TRBJ2-7; D might be TRBD1 (5 bases). The clonotype comes from a woman between 55 and 75 years old in good health. This CDR3 reads CASSLSPDRAYEQYF. CDR3 bases: TGTGCCAGCAGCTTAAGTCCCGACAGAGCCTACGAGCAGTACTTC.